These 10 T cell receptor beta chains were all obtained from the same sample, sequenced in a study of cytomegalovirus exposure and HLA in healthy donors. The PCR employed 60 Vbeta primers together with 13 Jbeta primers. Method: immunoSEQ multiplex PCR; TCRdb's copy keeps in-frame clones and lacks some. The sample yields just over 85,000 clones, approximately 80% seen once. The sample consisted of PBMCs. The receptors derive from a man aged 40-50 years in good health and CMV-seronegative.

As for this clone: With a much larger clone just one base away, this may be a read error. CDR3 in amino acids: CASSLTGGGYEQYF. CDR3 DNA: TGTGCCAGCAGCTTGACAGGGGGCGGCTACGAGCAGTACTTC. This chain joins TRBV7-3 and TRBJ2-7; 10 nucleotides match TRBD1. J gave up 3 bases and V 3 bases, and 2 bases lay outside the gene matches. This CDR3 spans 14 amino acids. The germline gives CDR1 SGHTA, CDR2 FQGTGA. The whole variable domain, remainder taken from reference TRBV7-3 and TRBJ2-7, is GAGVSQTPSNKVTEKGKYVELRCDPISGHTALYWYRQSLGQGPEFLIYFQGTGAADDSGLPNDRFFAVRPEGSVSTLKIQRTERGDSAVYLCASSLTGGGYEQYFGPGTRLTVT.

This rearrangement joins TRBV18 to TRBJ2-2, with D possibly matching TRBD1 (5 bases). This CDR3 has 15 amino acids. Trimming took 6 bases from V and 4 from J, leaving 15 bases between them. Looked up from germline, CDR1 is KGHSH and CDR2 is LQKENI. The CDR3 protein is CASSLQDLGTGELFF. CDR3 bases: TGTGCCAGCTCCCTACAGGACCTGGGCACCGGGGAGCTGTTTTTT.

The chain recombines TRBV11-2 with TRBJ2-6; D might be TRBD2 (6 bases). V was cut by 5 bases and J by 0 bases, with 11 bases left in between. CDR1 and CDR2 (germline): SGHAT, FQNNGV. The CDR3 loop spans 16 amino acids. The CDR3 here is CASSGGWSSGANVLTF. CDR3 in DNA: TGTGCCAGCAGCGGGGGGTGGAGCTCTGGGGCCAACGTCCTGACTTTC.

This clone was seen a handful of times. This chain links TRBV19 with TRBJ1-1; the D is unclear. Per the germline V gene, CDR1 is LNHDA and CDR2 is SQIVND (reference sequence). The V end lost 1 base, the J end lost 0 bases, and 9 bases lay between the germline ends. The CDR3 consists of 15 residues. The CDR3 sequence is CASSIGGIMNTEAFF. For the CDR3, the DNA is TGTGCCAGTAGTATAGGAGGAATCATGAACACTGAAGCTTTCTTT.

The chain joins TRBV28 to TRBJ1-5; 7 positions agree with TRBD1. The CDR3 totals 14 residues. Germline CDR1 MDHEN, CDR2 SYDVKM. With V trimmed by 4 bases and J by 7 bases, 7 bases remained unmatched. In DNA, the CDR3 is TGTGCCAGCAGTTCCGGGACAGTCCACCAGCCCCAGCATTTT. This sequence encodes CASSSGTVHQPQHF.

This clone was seen once. The chain employs TRBV9 and TRBJ1-5; TRBD1 aligns across 8 bases. CDR3 length: 13 residues. The V gene end was trimmed by 6 bases and the J gene end by 5 bases; junction bases not matched to a gene: 4. From germline, CDR1 is SGDLS and CDR2 YYNGEE. CDR3 sequence: CASNDRGHQPQHF. The DNA for the CDR3 is TGTGCCAGCAACGACAGGGGACATCAGCCCCAGCATTTT. The whole variable domain, remainder taken from reference TRBV9 and TRBJ1-5, is DSGVTQTPKHLITATGQRVTLRCSPRSGDLSVYWYQQSLDQGLQFLIQYYNGEERAKGNILERFSAQQFPDLHSELNLSSLELGDSALYFCASNDRGHQPQHFGDGTRLSIL.

This clone has only one observation. The chain combines TRBV18 with TRBJ1-1, with 7 nucleotides matching TRBD1. Germline CDR1 KGHSH, CDR2 LQKENI. The length of the CDR3 is 14 residues. V was clipped by 6 bases and J by 1 base; unmatched bases: 5. The DNA for the CDR3 is TGTGCCAGCTCGGCCGGGACAGAGAACACTGAAGCTTTCTTT. This gives the protein CASSAGTENTEAFF.

The chain has TRBV6-6 and TRBJ1-1, with D perhaps TRBD1 (5 bases). CDR1 and CDR2 (germline): MNHNY, SVGAGI (reference sequence). V lost 7 bases and J 4 bases, leaving 13 bases between the germline ends. The CDR3 runs 13 residues. CDR3 in DNA: TGTGCCAGCACCCCCCGAGACAGCACTGAAGCTTTCTTT. Residues: CASTPRDSTEAFF.

The chain is built from TRBV30 and TRBJ1-5; possible D gene TRBD1, 5 bases. CDR3 length: 13 amino acids. CDR1 and CDR2 from the germline V gene are GTSNPN and SVGIG (reference sequence). V was clipped by 3 bases and J by 6 bases, with 12 bases between them. The CDR3 protein is CAWSGGSGQPQHF. DNA of the CDR3: TGTGCCTGGAGCGGGGGGTCCGGTCAGCCCCAGCATTTT.

This clone was picked up one time. The rearrangement uses TRBV4-3 and TRBJ2-7; weak D call: TRBD1 (6 bases). CDR3 length equals 14 residues. Germline CDR1 LGHNA, CDR2 YSLEER. With 5 bases removed from V and 3 bases from J, the gap between germline ends came to 14 bases. CDR3 sequence reads: CASSYRDKDYEQYF. The CDR3 nucleotides are TGCGCCAGCAGCTACCGGGACAAGGACTACGAGCAGTACTTC.